The 32 T cell receptor beta chains in this list originate from one sample, sequenced in a study of blood T cell repertoires in COVID-19. TCRdb's table, derived via immunoSEQ multiplex PCR, lists solely in-frame clones and lacks some. The repertoire holds approximately 310,000 clones, with 85% as singletons. Sequencing was carried out using PBMCs or T cells enriched from blood (not recorded which). Source of these receptors: a woman in her 30s who had been exposed to COVID-19.

This chain uses TRBV5-6 with TRBJ1-2, with 7 bases identical to TRBD1. The germline gives CDR1 SGHDT, CDR2 YYEEEE. The trim removed 7 bases at V and 2 bases at J, leaving 23 bases unmatched. The CDR3 is made up of 19 amino acids. The CDR3 region has the DNA TGTGCCAGCCCCACGGCCCCAGGGGGTCGAAGTAGGAGAAACTATGGCTACACCTTC. Translated, it gives CASPTAPGGRSRRNYGYTF.

The CDR3 protein is CASSPSGRADNEQFF. The CDR3 region has the DNA TGTGCCAGCAGCCCAAGCGGGAGGGCGGACAATGAGCAGTTCTTC. The V and J genes are TRBV7-9 and TRBJ2-1, with TRBD2 matching over 10 bases. J lost 5 bases, V lost 5 bases, and 6 bases had no gene match. The CDR3 is 15 amino acids. Germline loops: CDR1 SEHNR, CDR2 FQNEAQ (reference sequence).

This sequence joins TRBV6-5 and TRBJ1-5; TRBD1 is a possible D gene (6 bases). The CDR3 extends over 16 amino acids. The V and J ends lost 2 bases and 0 bases respectively, with 11 bases between them. Per germline, CDR1 MNHEY and CDR2 SVGAGI. DNA of the CDR3: TGTGCCAGCAGTTACCCCGGACAGTATAGCAATCAGCCCCAGCATTTT. Translation gives CASSYPGQYSNQPQHF.

This rearrangement joins TRBV6-5 to TRBJ1-4, with D unresolved. V lost 0 bases to trimming and J lost 2 bases, with 10 bases between them. This CDR3 comprises 16 residues. Germline values: CDR1 MNHEY, CDR2 SVGAGI. The CDR3 sequence is CASSYSRGSTNEKLFF. CDR3 DNA: TGTGCCAGCAGTTACTCCCGGGGATCGACTAATGAAAAACTGTTTTTT.

The V and J genes are TRBV30 and TRBJ2-1; 8 nucleotides agree with TRBD2. The CDR3 loop spans 15 amino acids. J gave up 3 bases and V 5 bases, and 9 bases lay outside the gene matches. The germline gives CDR1 GTSNPN, CDR2 SVGIG (reference sequence). Here the CDR3 DNA reads TGTGCCTGGGACACCCTAGCGGGTGTCTACAATGAGCAGTTCTTC. Translated, it gives CAWDTLAGVYNEQFF.

The chain has TRBV30 and TRBJ1-2; D possibly corresponds to TRBD1 (5 bases). The CDR3 length is 13 residues. With 0 bases removed from V and 6 bases from J, the gap between germline ends came to 11 bases. Looked up from germline, CDR1 is GTSNPN and CDR2 is SVGIG (reference sequence). CDR3 DNA: TGTGCCTGGAGTGTAGGGCCGGGGGATGGCTACACCTTC. Its protein product is CAWSVGPGDGYTF.

The genes are TRBV7-3 and TRBJ2-1, with 10 bases matching TRBD2. CDR1 is SGHTA and CDR2 is FQGTGA in the germline V gene. This CDR3 is built from 17 residues. With V trimmed by 4 bases and J by 10 bases, 16 bases remained unmatched. CDR3 coding DNA: TGTGCCAGCAGCTCTTCCCCTAGCGGGAGTGTTCTTGGCGAGCAGTTCTTC. Translated: CASSSSPSGSVLGEQFF.

The rearrangement uses TRBV7-2 and TRBJ2-1; D possibly corresponds to TRBD1 (6 bases). Trimming cost V 3 bases and J 7 bases, with 16 bases left between them. Germline CDR1 is SGHTA and CDR2 is FQGNSA. The CDR3 spans 15 residues. The CDR3 DNA is TGTGCCAGCAGCTTGGGGGCATTAGTGGGTAATGAGCAGTTCTTC. This translates into CASSLGALVGNEQFF. The full variable domain, completed using reference TRBV7-2 and TRBJ2-1, is GAGVSQSPSNKVTEKGKDVELRCDPISGHTALYWYRQSLGQGLEFLIYFQGNSAPDKSGLPSDRFSAERTGGSVSTLTIQRTQQEDSAVYLCASSLGALVGNEQFFGPGTRLTVL.

The V call is TRBV10-3, the J call TRBJ2-7, with D possibly matching TRBD2 (6 bases). V lost 11 bases to trimming and J lost 4 bases, with 18 bases between them. The germline V gene has CDR1 ENHRY and CDR2 SYGVKD. The CDR3 consists of 13 residues. CDR3 region: CAPQRAGRYEQYF. CDR3 DNA: TGTGCCCCGCAGCGGGCAGGGCGGTACGAGCAGTACTTC.

This clone has a handful of counts. The chain couples TRBV2 to TRBJ1-5; D is ambiguous. The germline CDR1 and CDR2 sequences are SNHLY and FYNNEI. CDR3 length equals 13 residues. Trimming pared 4 bases from V and 4 bases from J, leaving 8 bases between. CDR3 DNA sequence: TGTGCCAGCAGTGGTCGAGCTAATCAGCCCCAGCATTTT. This translates into CASSGRANQPQHF.

V gene TRBV5-8 combines with J gene TRBJ1-1; D gene uncertain. Germline loops: CDR1 SGHTS, CDR2 YDEGEE. This CDR3 has 12 residues. V was trimmed by 3 bases and J by 7 bases, leaving 10 bases between them. The CDR3 DNA reads as TGTGCCAGCAGCTACCCTGTCGGTGAAGCTTTCTTT. Protein product: CASSYPVGEAFF.

V is TRBV3-1 (or the pseudogene TRBV3-2) and J is TRBJ2-1, with TRBD1 matching over 8 bases. Germline CDR1 and CDR2: LGHDT and YNNKEL (reference sequence). The ends lost 4 bases at V and 3 bases at J; junction bases unmatched: 8. The CDR3 covers 16 residues. CDR3 DNA: TGTGCCAGCAGCCCGGGACAGGCTGAACTCTACAATGAGCAGTTCTTC. It encodes CASSPGQAELYNEQFF.

This clone has just a few counts. This rearrangement joins TRBV27 to TRBJ1-1; tentatively, D is TRBD1 (6 bases). The CDR3 sequence is 14 residues long. Germline V CDR1 and CDR2: MNHEY, SMNVEV (reference sequence). Trimming removed 7 bases from V and 1 base from J, with 13 bases in between. CDR3 region: CASTLGASNTEAFF. As DNA, the CDR3 is TGTGCCAGCACCCTGGGGGCCTCGAACACTGAAGCTTTCTTT.

The chain employs TRBV5-1 and TRBJ2-3, with 7 bases aligning to TRBD2. The V segment lost 5 bases and the J segment 5 bases; nucleotides outside the gene matches: 17. CDR3 length equals 17 residues. Germline V gives CDR1 SGHRS, CDR2 YFSETQ. The CDR3 is CASRISSWEGRRDTQYF. The CDR3 region has the DNA TGCGCCAGCAGGATCTCCTCGTGGGAGGGCCGTAGAGATACGCAGTATTTT. Drawing the rest from reference TRBV5-1 and TRBJ2-3, the complete variable domain is KAGVTQTPRYLIKTRGQQVTLSCSPISGHRSVSWYQQTPGQGLQFLFEYFSETQRNKGNFPGRFSGRQFSNSRSEMNVSTLELGDSALYLCASRISSWEGRRDTQYFGPGTRLTVL.

In the case of this clone: Within the sample, other DNA sequences also encode this same CDR3. The genes are TRBV28 and TRBJ1-2, with a possible D match to TRBD1 (5 bases). Germline CDR1 and CDR2: MDHEN and SYDVKM. Trimming removed 6 bases at V and 7 bases at J, with 9 bases between. The CDR3 extends over 11 amino acids. CDR3 DNA sequence: TGTGCCAGCAGCCGGGGGGGTGGCTACACCTTC. Translating gives CASSRGGGYTF.

The chain combines TRBV5-1 with TRBJ2-5; 9 nucleotides line up with TRBD2. The V gene's germline CDR1 is SGHRS and CDR2 YFSETQ. J gave up 3 bases and V 3 bases, and 6 bases lay outside the gene matches. The CDR3 extends over 15 amino acids. The CDR3 DNA is TGCGCCAGCAGCTCGAAACCTAGCGGGAAAGAGACCCAGTACTTC. Protein: CASSSKPSGKETQYF.

The CDR3 loop reads CASTEGGASTGELFF. The CDR3 region has the DNA TGTGCCAGCACGGAAGGGGGGGCGAGTACCGGGGAGCTGTTTTTT. This chain uses TRBV6-5 with TRBJ2-2; tentative D call: TRBD2 (7 bases). Germline V gene data show CDR1 as MNHEY and CDR2 as SVGAGI. Trimming took off 7 bases at V and 5 bases at J, with 17 bases between the two ends. This CDR3 has 15 residues.

The chain joins TRBV5-1 to TRBJ2-7; possible D gene TRBD1, 6 bases. Trimming stripped 6 bases from V and 4 bases from J, with 20 bases between. This CDR3 comprises 15 residues. Germline CDR1 reads SGHRS; CDR2 reads YFSETQ. CDR3 sequence reads: CASTTGAGTSYEQYF. The CDR3 nucleotides read TGCGCCAGCACCACCGGAGCCGGGACATCATACGAGCAGTACTTC. Complete variable domain (other parts from reference TRBV5-1 and TRBJ2-7): KAGVTQTPRYLIKTRGQQVTLSCSPISGHRSVSWYQQTPGQGLQFLFEYFSETQRNKGNFPGRFSGRQFSNSRSEMNVSTLELGDSALYLCASTTGAGTSYEQYFGPGTRLTVT.

The gene calls are TRBV29-1 and TRBJ2-7; D unclear. CDR1 is SQVTM and CDR2 is ANQGSEA in the germline V gene. The CDR3 is made up of 11 amino acids. Trimming took off 8 bases at V and 6 bases at J, with 14 bases between the two ends. CDR3 amino acids: CSILLASEQYF. As DNA, the CDR3 is TGCAGCATCCTCCTGGCATCCGAGCAGTACTTC.

J is TRBJ1-6 and V is TRBV12-3 or TRBV12-4, with no clear D. Trimming removed 7 bases from V and 9 bases from J, with 7 bases in between. CDR3 length equals 11 residues. The CDR3 region has the DNA TGTGCCAGCACTTCGGGTTCACCCCTCCACTTT. It encodes CASTSGSPLHF.

This chain uses TRBV9 with TRBJ1-1; D call uncertain. The CDR3 is made up of 16 amino acids. V shed 0 bases and J shed 4 bases, with 16 bases lying between them. CDR1 SGDLS and CDR2 YYNGEE come from the germline V gene. CDR3 amino acids: CASSVGLGPSGTEAFF. The CDR3 region has the DNA TGTGCCAGCAGCGTAGGTTTAGGCCCCTCGGGCACTGAAGCTTTCTTT.

Notes on this clone: Additional DNA sequences in this sample encode the identical CDR3. The chain employs TRBV5-1 and TRBJ1-3, with a tentative D call TRBD1 (6 bases). In germline, CDR1 is SGHRS, CDR2 YFSETQ. CDR3 size: 14 residues. V was clipped by 4 bases and J by 0 bases, with 8 bases between them. In DNA form, the CDR3 reads TGCGCCAGCAGCCTGGACAGCTCTGGAAACACCATATATTTT. Translation: CASSLDSSGNTIYF.

The chain employs TRBV6-4 and TRBJ1-1, with D tentatively TRBD1 (5 bases). The CDR3 spans 13 residues. Germline loops: CDR1 MRHNA, CDR2 SNTAGT. The V end was cut by 3 bases, the J end by 1 base, with 6 bases between. Here the CDR3 DNA reads TGTGCCAGCAGTGAGGGGCGGAACACTGAAGCTTTCTTT. Protein product: CASSEGRNTEAFF.

J is TRBJ2-1 and V is TRBV9, with TRBD2 identical over 7 bases. The V gene's germline CDR1 is SGDLS and CDR2 YYNGEE. With 0 bases clipped from V and 4 bases from J, the junction kept 1 base outside the gene matches. The CDR3 sequence is 14 residues long. The CDR3 sequence is CASSVGREYNEQFF. DNA for the CDR3: TGTGCCAGCAGCGTAGGGCGGGAGTACAATGAGCAGTTCTTC.

The chain links TRBV6-5 to TRBJ1-1, with 8 bases fitting TRBD1. The length of the CDR3 is 13 residues. From germline, CDR1 is MNHEY and CDR2 SVGAGI. Germline trimming cut 7 bases from V and 4 bases from J; bases unmatched to any gene: 5. The CDR3 spells CASNQGATTEAFF. Written as DNA, the CDR3 is TGTGCCAGCAATCAGGGGGCGACCACTGAAGCTTTCTTT.

This CDR3 is CASSLDGAKNEQFF. The DNA of the CDR3 is TGTGCCAGCAGCTTAGATGGGGCCAAGAATGAGCAGTTCTTC. The chain joins TRBV7-9 to TRBJ2-1; tentative D call: TRBD1 (5 bases). CDR3 length equals 14 residues. Germline CDR1 SEHNR, CDR2 FQNEAQ (reference sequence). Trimming took off 1 base at V and 7 bases at J, with 11 bases between the two ends.

The chain has TRBV12-3 or TRBV12-4 and TRBJ1-3; weak D call: TRBD1 (5 bases). The CDR3 length is 13 residues. Deletions cut 2 bases from V and 3 bases from J, with 5 bases between. In DNA form, the CDR3 reads TGTGCCAGCAGTTTACAGGGTGGAAACACCATATATTTT. This encodes CASSLQGGNTIYF.

The chain joins TRBV19 to TRBJ2-3; a possible D gene is TRBD1 (5 bases). The CDR3 has 13 residues. The germline V gene has CDR1 LNHDA and CDR2 SQIVND (reference sequence). Between the trimmed V and J ends, which lost 10 bases and 1 base, there was a span of 12 bases. CDR3 DNA sequence: TGTGCCACCGGCGGACAAGGCACAGATACGCAGTATTTT. It codes for CATGGQGTDTQYF. The whole variable domain, remainder taken from reference TRBV19 and TRBJ2-3, is DGGITQSPKYLFRKEGQNVTLSCEQNLNHDAMYWYRQDPGQGLRLIYYSQIVNDFQKGDIAEGYSVSREKKESFPLTVTSAQKNPTAFYLCATGGQGTDTQYFGPGTRLTVL.

The rearrangement links TRBV7-9 to TRBJ1-1; TRBD1 matches at 7 bases. Germline-derived CDR1 and CDR2 are SEHNR and FQNEAQ (reference sequence). Losses at the gene ends were 5 bases for V and 2 bases for J; bases not matched to a gene: 5. The CDR3 sequence is 14 residues long. In DNA form, the CDR3 reads TGTGCCAGCAGCCCACAGGGGAGCAACACTGAAGCTTTCTTT. It yields the protein CASSPQGSNTEAFF.

V usage is TRBV6-5 and J usage is TRBJ1-2, with D hard to call. Germline CDR1 reads MNHEY; CDR2 reads SVGAGI. The CDR3 totals 11 residues. The V gene lost 7 bases and the J gene lost 1 base, with 4 bases spanning the gap. The CDR3 here is CASTDNYGYTF. The CDR3 region has the DNA TGTGCCAGCACAGATAACTATGGCTACACCTTC.

The chain couples TRBV3-1 (or the pseudogene TRBV3-2) to TRBJ2-3; a possible D gene is TRBD2 (6 bases). CDR1 is LGHDT and CDR2 is YNNKEL in the germline V gene (reference sequence). This CDR3 contains 14 residues. V was trimmed by 2 bases and J by 6 bases, leaving 12 bases between them. CDR3 bases: TGTGCCAGCAGCCAACGGACGGGAGCGGATACGCAGTATTTT. It is translated as CASSQRTGADTQYF.

The chain uses TRBV27 and TRBJ1-1; 9 nucleotides match TRBD1. CDR3 length: 17 residues. The J segment lost 4 bases and the V segment lost 3 bases, leaving 12 bases of the junction unmatched. Germline lookup yields CDR1 MNHEY and CDR2 SMNVEV (reference sequence). The CDR3 loop is CASSLRTGGSLSTEAFF. CDR3 DNA sequence: TGTGCCAGCAGTTTGCGAACAGGGGGCAGTTTAAGCACTGAAGCTTTCTTT.